One and the same sample provided the 27 T cell receptor beta chains below, sequenced in a study of OX40 agonist ivuxolimab in advanced cancers. Sequenced by immunoSEQ multiplex PCR; TCRdb stores in-frame clones only, minus some. The sample lists about 98,000 clones, roughly nine tenths occurring once. The source material was CD4+ or CD8+ T cells sorted from blood, sampled in a trial of the OX40 agonist ivuxolimab. These receptors were collected from an adult with an advanced solid tumor such as melanoma, head and neck, liver or kidney cancer.

The chain links TRBV5-1 to TRBJ2-7; tentatively, D is TRBD1 (6 bases). CDR1 and CDR2 from the germline V gene are SGHRS and YFSETQ. The CDR3 runs to 13 residues. Trimming stripped 7 bases from V and 6 bases from J, with 17 bases between. This chain's CDR3 is CASATGTEGEQYF. The DNA of the CDR3 is TGCGCCAGCGCGACAGGTACCGAGGGCGAGCAGTACTTC.

The genes are TRBV5-1 and TRBJ1-2; TRBD1 matches at 10 bases. Germline CDR1 and CDR2: SGHRS and YFSETQ. The V and J ends lost 4 bases and 7 bases, in that order; junction bases with no gene match: 7. CDR3 length equals 14 residues. CDR3 coding DNA: TGCGCCAGCAGCGCAAAGACAGGGGGCGGTGGCTACACCTTC. It specifies CASSAKTGGGGYTF.

This chain connects TRBV27 to TRBJ1-1; D is unresolved. The V gene's germline CDR1 is MNHEY and CDR2 SMNVEV (reference sequence). CDR3 size: 18 residues. Trimming removed 5 bases from V and 1 base from J, with 23 bases in between. CDR3 sequence: CASSEGPHTARRNTEAFF. In DNA form, the CDR3 reads TGTGCCAGCAGTGAGGGCCCCCATACTGCGAGACGGAACACTGAAGCTTTCTTT.

In this sample, this clone turned up once. V and J are TRBV6-5 and TRBJ1-6; 8 positions match TRBD1. Germline CDR1 is MNHEY and CDR2 is SVGAGI. This CDR3 comprises 14 residues. Trimming removed 5 bases from V and 5 bases from J; junction bases left unmatched: 2. DNA of the CDR3: TGTGCCAGCAGTCGGACAGGGAATAATTCACCCCTCCACTTT. Translated, it gives CASSRTGNNSPLHF.

The gene calls are TRBV11-1 and TRBJ1-6; D remains unclear. The CDR3 length is 13 residues. V was shortened by 3 bases and J by 8 bases, with 8 bases between the two germline ends. The V gene's germline CDR1 is SGHAT and CDR2 FQDESV (reference sequence). CDR3 sequence (DNA): TGTGCCAGCAGCTTTTTAGTGGATTCACCCCTCCACTTT. Its protein is CASSFLVDSPLHF. Filled out from reference TRBV11-1 and TRBJ1-6, the complete variable domain reads EAEVAQSPRYKITEKSQAVAFWCDPISGHATLYWYRQILGQGPELLVQFQDESVVDDSQLPKDRFSAERLKGVDSTLKIQPAELGDSAMYLCASSFLVDSPLHFGNGTRLTVT.

V and J are TRBV5-1 and TRBJ1-5; possibly TRBD1 for D (5 bases). The CDR3 extends over 13 amino acids. Trimming shortened V by 4 bases and J by 1 base, and 6 bases separated the two germline ends. Germline CDR1 is SGHRS and CDR2 is YFSETQ. The CDR3 reads CASSRDSNQPQHF. The CDR3 DNA is TGCGCCAGCAGCCGGGACAGCAATCAGCCCCAGCATTTT.

The genes are TRBV15 and TRBJ2-5; the match to TRBD1 covers 8 bases. The CDR3 has 14 residues. With 4 bases clipped from V and 5 bases from J, the junction kept 6 bases outside the gene matches. Germline V gene data show CDR1 as LNHNV and CDR2 as YYDKDF (reference sequence). The CDR3 sequence: CATSTRTGLETQYF. CDR3 in DNA: TGTGCCACCAGCACTCGGACAGGGTTGGAGACCCAGTACTTC.

The rearrangement uses TRBV7-6 and TRBJ1-2; D is possibly TRBD1 (6 bases). Germline V gives CDR1 SGHVS, CDR2 FNYEAQ. The CDR3 length is 16 residues. Trimming removed 5 bases from V and 8 bases from J, with 24 bases in between. CDR3 DNA: TGTGCCAGCAGCCCCGTGGTTGCAGCTCAGGGGCTGGGCTACACCTTC. It translates to CASSPVVAAQGLGYTF.

This sequence joins TRBV5-5 and TRBJ2-5, with D perhaps assigned TRBD1 or TRBD2 (5 bases each). CDR3 length: 14 amino acids. Germline lookup yields CDR1 SGHKS and CDR2 YYEKEE (reference sequence). The germline V and J ends were trimmed by 4 bases and 4 bases, with 14 bases remaining between them. CDR3 sequence: CASSGTPGAETQYF. The CDR3, as DNA: TGTGCCAGCAGCGGGACCCCCGGGGCAGAGACCCAGTACTTC.

The chain links TRBV5-4 to TRBJ2-2; D not resolved. Trimming removed 4 bases at V and 6 bases at J, with 19 bases between. Germline V gene data show CDR1 as SGHNT and CDR2 as YYREEE (reference sequence). The CDR3 is 16 residues long. The CDR3 spells CASSPSSSLWAGELFF. The CDR3 coding sequence is TGTGCCAGCAGCCCGTCCTCTAGTCTTTGGGCCGGGGAGCTGTTTTTT.

The CDR3 reads CASSQETGGRHEQYF. The CDR3 DNA follows: TGTGCCAGCAGCCAAGAAACAGGAGGGAGGCACGAGCAGTACTTC. The chain joins TRBV4-2 to TRBJ2-7; possible D gene TRBD2, 6 bases. Trimming cost V 0 bases and J 5 bases, with 14 bases left between them. CDR1 and CDR2 from the germline V gene are LGHNA and YNFKEQ. This CDR3 is 15 amino acids long.

V gene TRBV19 combines with J gene TRBJ2-5, with D possibly called TRBD1 or TRBD2 (5 bases each). The germline V gene has CDR1 LNHDA and CDR2 SQIVND (reference sequence). The V and J ends lost 6 bases and 5 bases respectively, with 19 bases between them. This CDR3 region has 15 residues. In nucleotides, the CDR3 is TGTGCCAGTAGCCCGGGACCGCGGTCGTGGGAGACCCAGTACTTC. This translates into CASSPGPRSWETQYF.

The chain is built from TRBV7-3 and TRBJ2-3, with TRBD2 as a possible D gene (5 bases). The germline V and J ends were trimmed by 6 bases and 0 bases, with 16 bases remaining between them. Germline V gene data show CDR1 as SGHTA and CDR2 as FQGTGA. CDR3 size: 16 residues. The CDR3 sequence: CASSPFSGASTDTQYF. Here the CDR3 DNA reads TGTGCCAGCAGTCCTTTCAGCGGTGCTAGCACAGATACGCAGTATTTT.

The rearrangement joins TRBV28 to TRBJ1-5; 8 nucleotides line up with TRBD1. Looked up from germline, CDR1 is MDHEN and CDR2 is SYDVKM. This CDR3 region has 14 residues. V lost 6 bases to trimming and J lost 7 bases; unmatched junction nucleotides: 8. In DNA form, the CDR3 reads TGTGCCAGCAGCAACACGGGGACAGGACAGCCCCAGCATTTT. Translation gives CASSNTGTGQPQHF.

The chain has TRBV5-5 and TRBJ1-5, with a weak D call TRBD1 (5 bases). Germline assignment: CDR1 SGHKS and CDR2 YYEKEE (reference sequence). The CDR3 is 17 residues long. Trimming stripped 4 bases from V and 1 base from J, with 18 bases between. The CDR3 here is CASSTGGARRSNQPQHF. The DNA for the CDR3 is TGTGCCAGCAGCACTGGCGGGGCGCGTAGAAGCAATCAGCCCCAGCATTTT.

This clone was counted once. The chain is built from TRBV6-5 and TRBJ2-7; 8 nucleotides align to TRBD1. Germline loops: CDR1 MNHEY, CDR2 SVGAGI. This CDR3 has 15 amino acids. V was pared by 0 bases and J by 5 bases, with 6 bases of the junction left unmatched. CDR3 residues: CASSYSRDRRDEQYF. CDR3 nucleotide sequence: TGTGCCAGCAGTTACTCGAGGGACAGGAGGGACGAGCAGTACTTC.

This clone was counted at least ten times. The rearrangement links TRBV2 to TRBJ2-5; a possible D gene is TRBD2 (6 bases). Germline V lookup: CDR1 SNHLY, CDR2 FYNNEI. The CDR3 runs to 13 residues. V shed 6 bases and J shed 5 bases, with 13 bases lying between them. In DNA, the CDR3 is TGTGCCAGCAGCCGTGGAGGGGTGGAGACCCAGTACTTC. Protein sequence: CASSRGGVETQYF.

This clone was observed a few times. The chain recombines TRBV28 with TRBJ1-1; 9 positions match TRBD1. The CDR3 consists of 15 residues. Germline assignment: CDR1 MDHEN and CDR2 SYDVKM. V gave up 4 bases and J gave up 4 bases; unmatched junction bases: 7. CDR3 protein: CASSSSGTGFTEAFF. In DNA form, the CDR3 reads TGTGCCAGCAGTTCCTCCGGGACAGGGTTCACTGAAGCTTTCTTT.

V usage is TRBV11-2 and J usage is TRBJ1-2; D gene uncertain. V shed 1 base and J shed 1 base, with 7 bases lying between them. Germline-derived CDR1 and CDR2 are SGHAT and FQNNGV. CDR3 size: 14 residues. CDR3 loop: CASSLGHNNYGYTF. CDR3 DNA: TGTGCCAGCAGCTTAGGACATAATAACTATGGCTACACCTTC.

The chain is built from TRBV9 and TRBJ1-6; D is unresolved. Germline V gives CDR1 SGDLS, CDR2 YYNGEE. Trimming left V 2 bases short and J 9 bases short, with 9 bases between. This CDR3 is 13 amino acids long. The CDR3 DNA is TGTGCCAGCAGCGTCATGCAGTCTTCACCCCTCCACTTT. It specifies CASSVMQSSPLHF.

The genes are TRBV28 and TRBJ2-3; 13 bases map to TRBD2. This CDR3 spans 15 amino acids. CDR1 and CDR2 (germline): MDHEN, SYDVKM. The V segment lost 5 bases and the J segment 6 bases; nucleotides outside the gene matches: 5. The CDR3 DNA reads as TGTGCCAGCAGTCGGACTAGCGGGGGACGGGATACGCAGTATTTT. It translates to CASSRTSGGRDTQYF.

The rearrangement links TRBV6-6 to TRBJ1-6, with D uncertain. Germline loops: CDR1 MNHNY, CDR2 SVGAGI (reference sequence). V lost 0 bases and J 14 bases, leaving 11 bases between the germline ends. The CDR3 has 13 amino acids. CDR3 coding DNA: TGTGCCAGCAGTTACTCGACCTTATCGACCCTCCACTTT. Its protein product is CASSYSTLSTLHF.

The gene calls are TRBV7-9 and TRBJ1-1; 7 positions agree with TRBD1. The germline V gene has CDR1 SEHNR and CDR2 FQNEAQ (reference sequence). The CDR3 loop spans 13 amino acids. Unmatched junction bases numbered 2, after V lost 3 bases and J lost 4 bases. The DNA for the CDR3 is TGTGCCAGCAGCTTGGAGGGGGCCACTGAAGCTTTCTTT. Its protein is CASSLEGATEAFF.

This clone was observed once. The V call is TRBV9, the J call TRBJ2-6; D call uncertain. The CDR3 length is 14 residues. V dropped 5 bases and J dropped 0 bases, with 6 bases sitting between them. CDR1 is SGDLS and CDR2 is YYNGEE in the germline V gene. The CDR3, as DNA: TGTGCCAGCAGTCCGTACTCTGGGGCCAACGTCCTGACTTTC. Translating gives CASSPYSGANVLTF.

The CDR3 protein is CASSSPKLGRYEQYF. The CDR3 coding sequence is TGTGCCAGCAGCTCCCCCAAGCTGGGGCGCTACGAGCAGTACTTC. V and J are TRBV13 and TRBJ2-7; D may be TRBD1 (5 bases). Germline V lookup: CDR1 PRHDT, CDR2 FYEKMQ (reference sequence). V shed 4 bases and J shed 3 bases, with 16 bases lying between them. This CDR3 comprises 15 residues.

This clone has just one count. The CDR3 sequence is CSVERRSSGNTIYF. The CDR3 DNA follows: TGCAGCGTTGAGCGTCGGAGCTCTGGAAACACCATATATTTT. The rearrangement links TRBV29-1 to TRBJ1-3; D gene unclear. The CDR3 runs 14 residues. The germline V and J ends were trimmed by 3 bases and 0 bases, with 9 bases remaining between them. Germline lookup yields CDR1 SQVTM and CDR2 ANQGSEA.

This clone occurred once. V gene TRBV18 combines with J gene TRBJ2-1; 8 bases are shared with TRBD1. This CDR3 has 18 residues. Germline values: CDR1 KGHSH, CDR2 LQKENI. The ends lost 4 bases at V and 12 bases at J; junction bases unmatched: 23. As DNA, the CDR3 is TGTGCCAGCTCACAATCTCAGAGTCGACAGGGGTCGCCTTGGAGGCAGTTCTTC. It encodes CASSQSQSRQGSPWRQFF.